This T cell receptor beta chain was identified in a study of CD8+CD57+ T cells in acquired aplastic anemia. This clonotype was detected ten times or more. What it binds is unknown. Genomic DNA constituted the template upon which TCR beta VDJ and CDR3 profiling was performed. A single record per CDR3 protein comes from TCRdb applying MiXCR to the reads. This sample has fewer than 200,000 distinct CDR3 sequences; around 40% occur once, and the top ten carry 1.1%. Looked up from germline, CDR1 is DFQATT and CDR2 is SNEGSKA (reference sequence). The V gene lost 1 base and the J gene lost 7 bases, with 7 bases spanning the gap. This CDR3 spans 11 amino acids. Study-level points and caveats: There were some 30 CD8+ CDR3 sequences that occurred in both patients and controls.

Material: sorted CD4+, CD8+, or CD8+CD57+ T cells (not recorded which) from PBMCs. This sequence originates from a human donor in good health. J is TRBJ2-5 and V is TRBV20-1; the D is unclear. This CDR3 reads CSARVSWTQYF. In DNA, the CDR3 is TGCAGTGCTAGAGTTTCGTGGACCCAGTACTTC.